This T cell receptor (beta chain) appears in the sequencing data of a study of technical replicates of blood from several donors. This clone was counted between two and nine times. Repertoires were generated with immunoSEQ multiplex PCR, while TCRdb's copy carries only in-frame clones and drops some. The sample records tens of thousands of clones, roughly 90% being singletons. The V gene's germline CDR1 is SGHRS and CDR2 YFSETQ. The CDR3 is made up of 15 amino acids. Trimming removed 0 bases at V and 0 bases at J, with 10 bases between. This clonotype was sampled from a human donor in good health. Some clones in this sample may be carry-over from other donors' samples. The chain uses TRBV5-1 and TRBJ2-7; maybe TRBD1 (5 bases). The sequenced sample was PBMCs. The CDR3 sequence is CASSLEGDSSYEQYF. For the CDR3, the DNA is TGCGCCAGCAGCTTGGAAGGGGATTCCTCCTACGAGCAGTACTTC. The variable domain in full, with the rest retrieved from reference TRBV5-1 and TRBJ2-7, is KAGVTQTPRYLIKTRGQQVTLSCSPISGHRSVSWYQQTPGQGLQFLFEYFSETQRNKGNFPGRFSGRQFSNSRSEMNVSTLELGDSALYLCASSLEGDSSYEQYFGPGTRLTVT.